The 23 T cell receptor beta chains below all came from one sample that was sequenced in a study of T-cell memory formation after mild COVID-19. Each CDR3 protein is one row after TCRdb ran MiXCR on the 5' RACE reads. Here the sample spans around 450,000 distinct CDR3 sequences, 20% being singletons. What was sequenced was PBMCs or a T cell subset sorted from them (not recorded which). These receptors were collected from an adult woman who had mild COVID-19 (a few samples of this study predate the infection). Cell type and time point are not known.

This clonotype showed up just a few times. The chain joins TRBV7-2 to TRBJ2-1; D remains ambiguous. CDR1 SGHTA and CDR2 FQGNSA come from the germline V gene. V lost 0 bases to trimming and J lost 10 bases, with 10 bases between them. The CDR3 covers 13 residues. Here the CDR3 DNA reads TGTGCCAGCAGCTTAGCGAAGACATTGGAGCAGTTCTTC. It is translated as CASSLAKTLEQFF.

V is TRBV12-5 and J is TRBJ1-1; tentative D call: TRBD1 (5 bases). CDR3 size: 13 residues. V was shortened by 7 bases and J by 4 bases, with 13 bases between the two germline ends. The germline V gene encodes CDR1 LGHNT and CDR2 FRNRAP. The CDR3 region has the DNA TGTGCTAGTGCCATCGGGGGGAGCACTGAAGCTTTCTTT. Translated, it gives CASAIGGSTEAFF.

The CDR3 bases are TGCGCCAGCAGCGTCGACAGCCAGAACACTGAAGCTTTCTTT. Its translation: CASSVDSQNTEAFF. V usage is TRBV5-1 and J usage is TRBJ1-1; weak D call: TRBD1 (5 bases). Germline CDR1 SGHRS, CDR2 YFSETQ. The V end lost 4 bases, the J end lost 1 base, and 11 bases lay between the germline ends. The length of the CDR3 is 14 residues.

The chain uses TRBV19 and TRBJ1-5; D unclear. The CDR3 contains 15 residues. V lost 6 bases to trimming and J lost 4 bases, with 16 bases between them. CDR1 is LNHDA, CDR2 SQIVND, per germline (reference sequence). The CDR3 region is CASSWAAVGNQPQHF. The CDR3 DNA reads TGTGCCAGTAGCTGGGCCGCGGTGGGAAATCAGCCCCAGCATTTT.

The chain joins TRBV20-1 to TRBJ2-7; maybe TRBD2 (7 bases). Trimming took off 1 base at V and 6 bases at J, with 16 bases between the two ends. Germline lookup yields CDR1 DFQATT and CDR2 SNEGSKA (reference sequence). The CDR3 loop spans 14 amino acids. This CDR3 reads CSARVRGQRGEQYF. The CDR3 nucleotides read TGCAGTGCTAGAGTGAGAGGACAGCGGGGCGAGCAGTACTTC.

This clonotype was detected only a few times. The DNA for the CDR3 is TGCGCCACGAGACTTACTTACACAGATACGCAGTATTTT. It is translated as CATRLTYTDTQYF. The rearrangement joins TRBV5-1 to TRBJ2-3; D call uncertain. Germline CDR1 is SGHRS and CDR2 is YFSETQ. The CDR3 runs 13 residues. Trimming took off 9 bases at V and 2 bases at J, with 13 bases between the two ends.

The gene calls are TRBV29-1 and TRBJ2-1; D perhaps matches TRBD2 (6 bases). Germline-derived CDR1 and CDR2 are SQVTM and ANQGSEA. With 4 bases removed from V and 0 bases from J, the gap between germline ends came to 10 bases. This CDR3 has 14 amino acids. The CDR3 spells CSVATSGSYNEQFF. The CDR3 coding sequence is TGCAGCGTTGCGACTAGTGGCTCCTACAATGAGCAGTTCTTC.

This clonotype showed up just a few times. The genes are TRBV20-1 and TRBJ2-1; no definite D call. The CDR3 consists of 18 residues. Trimming took 6 bases from V and 8 from J, leaving 32 bases between them. The germline CDR1 and CDR2 sequences are DFQATT and SNEGSKA (reference sequence). The CDR3 DNA follows: TGCAGTGCCCCACCCCCTTGGGGTGTCTCCAAGCCTGGCGATGAGCAGTTCTTC. It translates to CSAPPPWGVSKPGDEQFF.

The chain combines TRBV6-5 with TRBJ1-4, with unresolved D. This CDR3 has 11 amino acids. Trimming left V 2 bases short and J 10 bases short, with 5 bases between. Germline V gene data show CDR1 as MNHEY and CDR2 as SVGAGI. The CDR3 region is CASSYKGKLFF. CDR3 DNA sequence: TGTGCCAGCAGTTACAAGGGAAAACTGTTTTTT.

This clonotype came up many times. This chain uses TRBV7-2 with TRBJ2-5; the match to TRBD2 covers 8 bases. The CDR3 has 18 amino acids. V dropped 4 bases and J dropped 4; count of bases not matched to a gene: 17. Germline V gene sequence: CDR1 SGHTA, CDR2 FQGNSA. CDR3 protein: CASSSFPRSGTRGETQYF. CDR3 in DNA: TGTGCCAGCAGCTCCTTTCCCCGCAGCGGGACTAGAGGAGAGACCCAGTACTTC.

This clonotype has just one count. The chain uses TRBV20-1 and TRBJ2-5; TRBD2 might be the D (5 bases). In germline, CDR1 is DFQATT, CDR2 SNEGSKA (reference sequence). The ends were cut back, 3 bases at V and 5 bases at J, with 19 bases in the middle. The CDR3 runs 15 residues. In DNA, the CDR3 is TGCAGTGCTAGGGAGCGGCCTATGGGCCGGGAGACCCAGTACTTC. Translating it yields CSARERPMGRETQYF.

In its sample, this clonotype was seen a few times. CDR3 residues: CASSQDSMNTEAFF. The CDR3 region has the DNA TGTGCCAGCAGCCAAGACAGCATGAACACTGAAGCTTTCTTT. This rearrangement joins TRBV4-2 to TRBJ1-1; no firm D call. Trimming took off 0 bases at V and 0 bases at J, with 5 bases between the two ends. The CDR3 consists of 14 residues. The V gene's germline CDR1 is LGHNA and CDR2 YNFKEQ.

This clonotype was counted between two and nine times. V and J are TRBV7-2 and TRBJ2-3; 8 bases are a match to TRBD2. The CDR3 sequence is 14 residues long. Germline loops: CDR1 SGHTA, CDR2 FQGNSA. With V trimmed by 5 bases and J by 4 bases, 5 bases remained unmatched. The CDR3: CASSPGLAPDTQYF. The CDR3 nucleotides read TGTGCCAGCAGCCCTGGACTAGCACCAGATACGCAGTATTTT. Drawing the rest from reference TRBV7-2 and TRBJ2-3, the complete variable domain is GAGVSQSPSNKVTEKGKDVELRCDPISGHTALYWYRQSLGQGLEFLIYFQGNSAPDKSGLPSDRFSAERTGGSVSTLTIQRTQQEDSAVYLCASSPGLAPDTQYFGPGTRLTVL.

This clonotype has only a few counts. The chain links TRBV7-7 to TRBJ2-2, with 11 bases matching TRBD1. The CDR3 covers 17 residues. The trim removed 3 bases at V and 6 bases at J, leaving 9 bases unmatched. Germline lookup yields CDR1 SSHAT and CDR2 FNYEAQ (reference sequence). The CDR3 DNA is TGTGCCAGCAGCTTCACCCTACCGGGACAGGGGGCCGGGGAGCTGTTTTTT. Translated, it gives CASSFTLPGQGAGELFF.

The chain is built from TRBV5-5 and TRBJ2-7; the D gene could be TRBD1 or TRBD2 (5 bases each). Looked up from germline, CDR1 is SGHKS and CDR2 is YYEKEE (reference sequence). The CDR3 has 14 residues. V lost 1 base, J lost 2 bases, and 10 bases lay in between. In nucleotides, the CDR3 is TGTGCCAGCAGCTTGATGGGGGTTACCTACGAGCAGTACTTC. Translation: CASSLMGVTYEQYF.

This sequence joins TRBV27 and TRBJ2-3; the D is unclear. Germline values: CDR1 MNHEY, CDR2 SMNVEV (reference sequence). This CDR3 spans 15 amino acids. Trimming took 3 bases from V and 0 from J, leaving 10 bases between them. CDR3: CASSFGISSTDTQYF. Here the CDR3 DNA reads TGTGCCAGCAGTTTCGGTATTTCTAGCACAGATACGCAGTATTTT.

CDR3 nucleotides: TGTGCCAGCTGCAATCAATTTGGGGGCGAATCACCCCTCCACTTT. This encodes CASCNQFGGESPLHF. V usage is TRBV7-2 and J usage is TRBJ1-6, with D possibly being TRBD1 (6 bases). The CDR3 is made up of 15 amino acids. In germline, CDR1 is SGHTA, CDR2 FQGNSA. Between the trimmed V and J ends, which lost 8 bases and 10 bases, there was a span of 21 bases. Variable domain in full (rest from reference TRBV7-2 and TRBJ1-6): GAGVSQSPSNKVTEKGKDVELRCDPISGHTALYWYRQSLGQGLEFLIYFQGNSAPDKSGLPSDRFSAERTGGSVSTLTIQRTQQEDSAVYLCASCNQFGGESPLHFGNGTRLTVT.

This clonotype was seen a handful of times. The chain uses TRBV12-3 or TRBV12-4 and TRBJ2-7, with TRBD2 matching over 13 bases. J lost 5 bases, V lost 6 bases, and 7 bases had no gene match. The CDR3 spans 15 residues. The CDR3 spells CASSGTGLAGNEQYF. The CDR3 DNA reads TGTGCCAGCAGCGGGACGGGACTAGCGGGAAACGAGCAGTACTTC.

The V call is TRBV5-8, the J call TRBJ2-3; 10 bases match TRBD2. The junction had 6 bases not matched to a gene; V was cut back by 5 bases and J by 0 bases. Germline CDR1 is SGHTS and CDR2 is YDEGEE. The CDR3 covers 16 residues. The CDR3 spells CASSYGTSASTDTQYF. The CDR3 nucleotides read TGTGCCAGCAGTTATGGGACTAGCGCTAGCACAGATACGCAGTATTTT. Full variable domain (rest looked up from reference TRBV5-8 and TRBJ2-3): EAGVTQSPTHLIKTRGQQATLRCSPISGHTSVYWYQQALGLGLQFLLWYDEGEERNRGNFPPRFSGRQFPNYSSELNVNALELEDSALYLCASSYGTSASTDTQYFGPGTRLTVL.

The chain employs TRBV12-3 or TRBV12-4 and TRBJ1-1; D possibly corresponds to TRBD1 (5 bases). The CDR3 consists of 12 residues. V was trimmed by 3 bases and J by 10 bases, leaving 12 bases between them. Here the CDR3 DNA reads TGTGCCAGCAGTTTGCTTCAGGGCGCAGCTTTCTTT. Amino acid sequence: CASSLLQGAAFF.

This clonotype has a handful of counts. The chain joins TRBV5-5 to TRBJ2-7, with D perhaps TRBD1 or TRBD2 (5 bases each). Germline V CDR1 and CDR2: SGHKS, YYEKEE (reference sequence). V lost 2 bases and J lost 7, with 22 bases in between. The CDR3 consists of 16 residues. The DNA for the CDR3 is TGTGCCAGCAGCTTCTCCGGGACCCCCCTTATGGGTGAGCAGTACTTC. It encodes CASSFSGTPLMGEQYF.

This clonotype showed up just a few times. V usage is TRBV27 and J usage is TRBJ2-7, with 9 bases lining up with TRBD1. The ends lost 5 bases at V and 7 bases at J; junction bases unmatched: 12. Germline CDR1 reads MNHEY; CDR2 reads SMNVEV (reference sequence). CDR3 length equals 15 residues. CDR3 sequence (DNA): TGTGCCAGCAGTCAGGCGGGACAGGGCTTGAGGGAGCAGTACTTC. The encoded protein is CASSQAGQGLREQYF.

The genes are TRBV6-5 and TRBJ2-3; TRBD2 agrees at 9 bases. Germline CDR1 reads MNHEY; CDR2 reads SVGAGI. V shed 2 bases and J 5 bases; nucleotides not matched to a gene: 8. The CDR3 runs 16 residues. The CDR3 loop reads CASSYHSGGPIDTQYF. The CDR3 DNA reads TGTGCCAGCAGTTACCACAGCGGGGGGCCCATAGATACGCAGTATTTT.